A selection of T cell receptor beta chains follows, all from one sample in a study of T cell repertoires in cytomegalovirus infection. Via MiXCR, TCRdb re-called the reads, giving one row per CDR3 protein. Among hundreds of thousands of distinct CDR3 sequences listed, roughly a quarter were seen once. Sequenced: CD8+ T cells from PBMCs. These receptor sequences come from a human donor in good health (CMV status not recorded). Some clones in this sample may be carry-over from other donors' samples. Each CDR3 is given with its conserved first and last residue. The order of the fields is CDR3 protein, CDR3 DNA, CDR3 length, J gene, V gene, D gene, clone size. A D gene is named only where the DNA matches it firmly. Size is omitted from some rows. Given values are once, few, many or a class for expanded clones.

CASSSPGPVQETQYF	TGTGCCAGCAGCTCTCCTGGGCCAGTCCAAGAGACCCAGTACTTC	15	TRBJ2-5	TRBV7-9	NA	many
CSVPSGYGYTF	TGCAGCGTTCCTTCGGGGTATGGCTACACCTTC	11	TRBJ1-2	TRBV29-1	NA	NA
CASSLASLSTGELFF	TGCGCCAGCAGCTTGGCTAGTCTGAGCACCGGGGAGCTGTTTTTT	15	TRBJ2-2	TRBV5-1	NA	NA
CASSPAVRTSGAHTGELFF	TGTGCCAGCAGTCCAGCTGTGAGGACTAGCGGGGCCCACACCGGGGAGCTGTTTTTT	19	TRBJ2-2	TRBV28	TRBD2	few
CASGFLLDKEKSGANVLTF	TGTGCTAGTGGTTTCCTATTGGACAAAGAAAAGTCTGGGGCCAACGTCCTGACTTTC	19	TRBJ2-6	TRBV12-5	NA	many
CASSTLFTNYGYTF	TGTGCCAGCAGTACCCTCTTTACTAACTATGGCTACACCTTC	14	TRBJ1-2	TRBV7-9	NA	few
CASSQGSSLEAFF	TGCGCCAGCAGCCAAGGCTCGTCTCTTGAAGCTTTCTTT	13	TRBJ1-1	TRBV4-1	NA	once
CASSLALPGGNEKLFF	TGTGCCAGCAGCTTAGCTCTGCCAGGGGGTAACGAAAAACTGTTTTTT	16	TRBJ1-4	TRBV7-2	TRBD1	few
CASSQGLTSSYNEQFF	TGTGCCAGCAGCCAAGGACTCACCAGCTCCTACAATGAGCAGTTCTTC	16	TRBJ2-1	TRBV4-2	NA	few
CARGGPGEGTIGNQPQHF	TGTGCCAGGGGGGGGCCAGGGGAGGGGACTATCGGCAATCAGCCCCAGCATTTT	18	TRBJ1-5	TRBV7-2	NA	many
CASSLLLRDTENTEAFF	TGTGCCAGCAGCTTACTCTTACGAGACACAGAGAACACTGAAGCTTTCTTT	17	TRBJ1-1	TRBV7-9	NA	few
CATLRWGTQYF	TGTGCCACCTTACGATGGGGGACCCAGTACTTC	11	TRBJ2-5	TRBV6-5	NA	NA
CASSLDRGGLTEAFF	TGTGCCAGCAGCTTAGATCGAGGGGGGCTTACTGAAGCTTTCTTT	15	TRBJ1-1	TRBV11-2	NA	NA
CASSGPGDTEAFF	TGTGCCAGCAGCGGCCCCGGTGACACTGAAGCTTTCTTT	13	TRBJ1-1	TRBV7-9	NA	NA
CASSTATGYTSTDTQYF	TGTGCCAGCAGCACAGCGACAGGGTATACTAGCACAGATACGCAGTATTTT	17	TRBJ2-3	TRBV7-4	TRBD1	many
CARDRAFIGDEQFF	TGTGCCAGGGACAGGGCCTTCATCGGCGATGAGCAGTTCTTC	14	TRBJ2-1	TRBV2	TRBD1	NA
CASSSSPDRSYFQETQYF	TGTGCCAGCAGTTCTTCCCCGGACAGGTCTTACTTCCAAGAGACCCAGTACTTC	18	TRBJ2-5	TRBV28	TRBD1	NA
CSAGTGGSTDTQYF	TGCAGTGCTGGGACAGGGGGGAGCACAGATACGCAGTATTTT	14	TRBJ2-3	TRBV20-1	TRBD1	NA
CATSDRVQGTGELFF	TGTGCCACCAGCGACAGGGTTCAGGGCACCGGGGAGCTGTTTTTT	15	TRBJ2-2	TRBV15	TRBD1	many
CASSAAGGLNTEAFF	TGCGCCAGCAGTGCAGCGGGGGGACTGAACACTGAAGCTTTCTTT	15	TRBJ1-1	TRBV5-1	NA	NA
CASSSGGRTSNQPQHF	TGTGCCAGCAGCTCAGGAGGCAGGACTAGCAATCAGCCCCAGCATTTT	16	TRBJ1-5	TRBV7-6	NA	many
CASSFGGLAGGPYQETQYF	TGTGCCAGCAGTTTTGGGGGACTAGCGGGGGGGCCGTACCAAGAGACCCAGTACTTC	19	TRBJ2-5	TRBV28	TRBD2	NA
CAIRLTGEIPIGGANVLTF	TGTGCCATCAGACTAACAGGGGAAATACCCATTGGTGGGGCCAACGTCCTGACTTTC	19	TRBJ2-6	TRBV10-3	TRBD1	few
CSAPIRTGPWLLDF	TGCAGTGCCCCCATTCGCACAGGTCCTTGGTTGTTGGACTTC	14	TRBJ2-5	TRBV20-1	NA	few
CASSQERPLPYGYTF	TGTGCCAGCAGCCAAGAAAGGCCGCTGCCTTATGGCTACACCTTC	15	TRBJ1-2	TRBV4-2	NA	many
CASSLLSGSNQPQHF	TGTGCCAGCAGCTTGTTATCAGGGAGCAATCAGCCCCAGCATTTT	15	TRBJ1-5	TRBV5-6	NA	NA
CASSPGDGNNEQFF	TGTGCCAGCAGCCCCGGGGACGGGAACAATGAGCAGTTCTTC	14	TRBJ2-1	TRBV7-3	NA	few
CASTLGGNQPQHF	TGTGCCAGCACCCTAGGGGGGAATCAGCCCCAGCATTTT	13	TRBJ1-5	TRBV12-3/TRBV12-4	NA	many
CATSRTSGGTKNIQYF	TGTGCCACCAGCCGGACTAGCGGGGGGACCAAAAACATTCAGTACTTC	16	TRBJ2-4	TRBV15	TRBD2	NA
CASSPRQINTEAFF	TGTGCCAGCAGCCCCCGACAGATTAACACCGAAGCTTTCTTT	14	TRBJ1-1	TRBV14	NA	NA
CASSPTTAGTEAFF	TGTGCCAGCAGTCCAACGACAGCAGGCACTGAAGCTTTCTTT	14	TRBJ1-1	TRBV12-3/TRBV12-4	NA	many
CATSDSSGTWDNIQYF	TGTGCCACCAGTGATTCCTCGGGGACTTGGGACAACATTCAGTACTTC	16	TRBJ2-4	TRBV24-1	NA	NA
CVSALSGELFF	TGTGTCAGCGCCCTCAGCGGGGAGCTGTTTTTT	11	TRBJ2-2	TRBV5-4	NA	NA
CSPLGVTSGGHNEQFF	TGCAGCCCCCTGGGGGTGACTAGCGGGGGCCACAATGAGCAGTTCTTC	16	TRBJ2-1	TRBV29-1	TRBD2	NA
CSVEDRGTNEKLFF	TGCAGCGTTGAGGATAGGGGGACTAATGAAAAACTGTTTTTT	14	TRBJ1-4	TRBV29-1	NA	few
CSGRDSFLHGNEKLFF	TGCAGTGGAAGGGACAGTTTTCTTCATGGTAATGAAAAACTGTTTTTT	16	TRBJ1-4	TRBV20-1	TRBD1	few
CASSQGGDYYGYTF	TGTGCCAGCAGCCAGGGGGGAGACTACTATGGCTACACCTTC	14	TRBJ1-2	TRBV5-6	TRBD1	few
CASSLAPSGGIQETQYF	TGTGCCAGCAGTCTGGCCCCTAGCGGGGGGATACAAGAGACCCAGTACTTC	17	TRBJ2-5	TRBV6-5	TRBD2	NA